The following is a TCR beta chain sequence with its context. Its specificity is unknown. The data are from a study of T cell responses to AZD1222 COVID-19 vaccine. General study findings and limits: Unmutated variant regions reportedly attract nearly half of all spike-specific TCRs. Donors in the cohort were predominantly white British and more often female, and clonal diversity was possibly underestimated.

Germline values: CDR1 LGHDT, CDR2 YNNKEL (reference sequence). V shed 2 bases, J shed 4 bases, and the junction held 6 bases outside the gene matches. This CDR3 spans 15 amino acids. Measured with immunoSEQ multiplex PCR; TCRdb has only the in-frame clones, and not every one. Among 120,000 to 150,000 clones, 92% were seen once, and the ten largest hold 2.5% to 3.5%. The TCR sequence derives from an adult in good health. The chain employs TRBV3-1 (or the pseudogene TRBV3-2) and TRBJ2-7; 9 bases agree with TRBD1. The specimen was peripheral blood, collected on day 0 of AZD1222 vaccination. Here the CDR3 reads CASSQWTGEKYEQYF. Written as DNA, the CDR3 is TGTGCCAGCAGCCAATGGACAGGGGAAAAATACGAGCAGTACTTC.